In its sample, the clone carrying this T cell receptor (beta chain) was seen once. These data originate in a study of blood T cell repertoires in COVID-19. The wider study: The United States, Italy and Spain provided the acute and convalescent COVID-19 samples. Nucleic acid was either cDNA or gDNA, and it came from T cells, B-cell-depleted T cells, or PBMCs.

Trimming cost V 2 bases and J 6 bases, with 4 bases left between them. Germline CDR1 reads SEHNR; CDR2 reads FQNEAQ (reference sequence). The CDR3 covers 12 residues. Per the authors' pipeline: Estimates of nucleated cell counts were drawn from the amplification of reference gene primers. The repertoire was sequenced with immunoSEQ multiplex PCR; TCRdb's copy has only in-frame clones and lacks some. The V and J calls and clone size were taken over from that table, and D and trimming were inferred from the DNA. The sample includes about 130,000 clones, over 70% of them seen just once. This TCR was sampled from a woman aged 45-59 years with acute or convalescent COVID-19. The sequencing input was peripheral blood. The chain combines TRBV7-9 with TRBJ2-2, with D uncertain. DNA of the CDR3: TGTGCCAGCAGCTTAAACTCCGGGGAGCTGTTTTTT. Translating it yields CASSLNSGELFF.